This TCR beta chain appears in the sequencing data of a study of CD8 T cells in Susac syndrome. The CDR3 contains 15 residues. Germline CDR1 is MNHEY and CDR2 is SMNVEV (reference sequence). Trimming took 8 bases from V and 4 from J; bases not matched to a gene: 10. TCR beta sequences were obtained from blood CD8+ and CD4+ T cells. The patients serving as multiple sclerosis controls were treatment-naive. They had stable or active relapsing-remitting disease and fulfilled revised McDonald criteria. The TEMRA cells underwent FACS enrichment, while the CD8+ and CD4+ T cells underwent negative isolation. RNA in amounts of about 0.45 to 1 ug was reverse transcribed with random hexamers. One entry per CDR3 protein, called by TCRdb with MiXCR from the immunoSEQ multiplex PCR reads. The table lists 200,000 or so distinct CDR3 sequences, nearly 95% of them singletons.

The sequenced sample was CD4+ T cells from PBMCs. The gene calls are TRBV27 and TRBJ2-2, with 7 bases lining up with TRBD2. The receptor was derived from a human donor with multiple sclerosis. Here the CDR3 DNA reads TGTGCCAGCGTCCAATCGGCTAGCGGCACCGGGGAGCTGTTTTTT. Its translation: CASVQSASGTGELFF.